This TCR beta chain was retrieved from a study of TET2 disruption in CD19-targeted CAR T cells. The CDR3 has 11 residues. Germline V gene data show CDR1 as LNHDA and CDR2 as SQIVND (reference sequence). Documented treatment: autologous CTL019 cells: CD19 CAR with 4-1BB and CD3 zeta domains. TCR zeta and 4-1BB domains were built into the CD19 CAR. CTL019 was manufactured from peripheral blood T cells obtained by leukapheresis. In regard to this clone: The antigen is undetermined. The DNA ends 3 residues before the CDR3 does, and the rest of the CDR3 is filled in from the germline J gene.

Data came from immunoSEQ multiplex PCR; TCRdb stores just in-frame clones and leaves some out. The table for this sample gives roughly 26,000 clones. The sequence derives from a man between 65 and 80 years old with chronic lymphocytic leukemia. This chain uses TRBV19 with TRBJ1-4, with 10 positions matching TRBD1. The sample in question was CD8- CAR+ T cells sorted from cultured blood T cells, obtained for CD19 CAR T cell therapy. Subset meaning: CD8-negative CAR-positive T cells from the infusion product. The CDR3 DNA, read in part, is TGTGCCACGGGACAGGGGTTGAAA. Translating gives CATGQGLK. The entire CDR3 sequence reads CATGQGLKLFF.